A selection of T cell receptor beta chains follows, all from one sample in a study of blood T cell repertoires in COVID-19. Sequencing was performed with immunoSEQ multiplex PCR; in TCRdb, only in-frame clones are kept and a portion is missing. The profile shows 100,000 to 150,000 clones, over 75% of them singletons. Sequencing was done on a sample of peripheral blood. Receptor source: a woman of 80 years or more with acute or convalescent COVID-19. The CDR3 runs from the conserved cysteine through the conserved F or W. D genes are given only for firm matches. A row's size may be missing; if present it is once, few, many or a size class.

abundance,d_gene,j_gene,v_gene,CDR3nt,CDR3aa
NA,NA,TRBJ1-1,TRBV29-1,TGCAGCGTTGGCGGCGAGAGCGGACAGTCCTCGGGGGGTTTCTTT,CSVGGESGQSSGGFF
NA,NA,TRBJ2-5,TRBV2,TGTGCCAGCAGTCGGGGGGCTGGTCAAGAGACCCAGTACTTC,CASSRGAGQETQYF
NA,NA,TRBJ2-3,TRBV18,TGTGCCAGCTCACCACCGGGGCAGGGCACAGATACGCAGTATTTT,CASSPPGQGTDTQYF
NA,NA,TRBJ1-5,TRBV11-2,TGTGCCAGCAGCTCGCAACTCGGACAGAATCAGCCCCAGCATTTT,CASSSQLGQNQPQHF
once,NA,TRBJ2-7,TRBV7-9,TGTGCCAGCAGCTTACAGGGGTCTGTAGGAGAGCAGTACTTC,CASSLQGSVGEQYF
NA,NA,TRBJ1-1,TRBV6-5,TGTGCCAGCTGCTCTAAAGGGGCTAGGAACACTGAAGCTTTCTTT,CASCSKGARNTEAFF
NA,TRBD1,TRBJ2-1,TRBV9,TGTGCCAGCAGCCCCCGACAGGGGACCTACAATGAGCAGTTCTTC,CASSPRQGTYNEQFF
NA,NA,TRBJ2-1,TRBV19,TGTGCCAGTACTTCCGGGACAGAGCAGTTCTTC,CASTSGTEQFF
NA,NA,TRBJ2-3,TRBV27,TGTGCCAGCAGTTCGTCGGGGGATACGCAGTATTTT,CASSSSGDTQYF
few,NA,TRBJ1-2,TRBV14,TGTGCCAGCAGCCAAGATCGGGGGAGCGGCTACACCTTC,CASSQDRGSGYTF
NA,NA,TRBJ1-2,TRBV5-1,TGCGCCAGCAGCTTGGAACAGAACTATGGCTACACCTTC,CASSLEQNYGYTF
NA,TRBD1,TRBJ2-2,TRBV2,TGTGCCAGCACCCGACAGGGGGCTAACACCGGGGAGCTGTTTTTT,CASTRQGANTGELFF
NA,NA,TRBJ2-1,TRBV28,TGTGCCAGCGGAGATTCAACAGGGCGGTCCTACAATGAGCAGTTCTTC,CASGDSTGRSYNEQFF
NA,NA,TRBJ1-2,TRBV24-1,TGTGCCACCTCCCAGGATAACTATGGCTACACCTTC,CATSQDNYGYTF
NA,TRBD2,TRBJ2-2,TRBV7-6,TGTGCCAGCAGCCCAATAGCGGGGGAAAGAACCGGGGAGCTGTTTTTT,CASSPIAGERTGELFF
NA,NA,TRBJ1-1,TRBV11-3,TGTGCCAGCAGCCCCGCCGGGGGAGCAGGAGGGGTGAACACTGAAGCTTTCTTT,CASSPAGGAGGVNTEAFF
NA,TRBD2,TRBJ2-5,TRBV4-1,TGCGCCAGCAGCCAAGCCAGCGGGGGGTCCACGGGCCTGGCGGGGGAGACCCAGTACTTC,CASSQASGGSTGLAGETQYF
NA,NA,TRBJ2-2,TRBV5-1,TGCGCCAGCGTAAACAGGGAACTAGGCACCGGGGAGCTGTTTTTT,CASVNRELGTGELFF
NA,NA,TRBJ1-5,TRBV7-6,TGTGCCAGCAGCTTAGCGTCGGGGTCGGATCAGCCCCAGCATTTT,CASSLASGSDQPQHF
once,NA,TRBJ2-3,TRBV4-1,TGCGCCAGCAGCCAGAGCGTGGGCACAGATACGCAGTATTTT,CASSQSVGTDTQYF
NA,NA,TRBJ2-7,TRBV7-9,TGTGCCAGCAGCCGACGACCGGGCGAGCAGTACTTC,CASSRRPGEQYF
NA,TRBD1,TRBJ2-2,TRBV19,TGTGCCACAGAATATACAGGGGGCGACACCGGGGAGCTGTTTTTT,CATEYTGGDTGELFF
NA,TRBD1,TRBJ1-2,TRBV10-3,TGTGCCATCAGTGACTTACAGGGGAACTATGGCTACACCTTC,CAISDLQGNYGYTF
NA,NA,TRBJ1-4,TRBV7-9,TGTGCCAGCAGCTTAGCGACAGAGAGGATAGGACTGTTTTTT,CASSLATERIGLFF
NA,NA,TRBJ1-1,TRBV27,TGTGCCAGCAGTTTATCTTGGGCCAGCCGGAACACTGAAGCTTTCTTT,CASSLSWASRNTEAFF
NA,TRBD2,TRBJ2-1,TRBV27,TGTGCCAGCCTAGCGGGGGGGCCCCATGAGCAGTTCTTC,CASLAGGPHEQFF
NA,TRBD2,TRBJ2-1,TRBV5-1,TGCGCCAGCAGGCCGATACTAGCGGGGATTGACAATGAGCAGTTCTTC,CASRPILAGIDNEQFF
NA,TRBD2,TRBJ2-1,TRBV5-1,TGCGCCAGCAGCCTACCGCTAGCGGGGGGTTCAGGTAATGAGCAGTTCTTC,CASSLPLAGGSGNEQFF
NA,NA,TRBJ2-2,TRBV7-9,TGTGCCAGCACCTTCAGCACCGGGGAGCTGTTTTTT,CASTFSTGELFF
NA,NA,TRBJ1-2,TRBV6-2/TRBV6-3,TGTGCCAGCAGTTACGAGAACTATGGCTACACCTTC,CASSYENYGYTF
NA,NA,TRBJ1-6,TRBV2,TGTGCCAGCAGTGAACGCGGGATACATAATTCACCCCTCCACTTT,CASSERGIHNSPLHF
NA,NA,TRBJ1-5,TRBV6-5,TGTGCCAGCAGTCTGACAGGCGTGGGCAATCAGCCCCAGCATTTT,CASSLTGVGNQPQHF
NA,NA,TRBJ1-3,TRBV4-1,TGCGCCAGCAGCCAAGGTCCCGGGGAGACTGGAAACACCATATATTTT,CASSQGPGETGNTIYF
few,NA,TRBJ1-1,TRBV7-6,TGTGCCAGCAGCTTTGTGGGGGGAAAGAACACTGAAGCTTTCTTT,CASSFVGGKNTEAFF
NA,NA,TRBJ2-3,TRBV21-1,TGTGCCAGCAGCAAACTCGGCGGGGGAGGCACAGATACGCAGTATTTT,CASSKLGGGGTDTQYF
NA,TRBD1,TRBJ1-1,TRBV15,TGTGCCACCAGCAGAGGGGACAGGGAGAACACTGAAGCTTTCTTT,CATSRGDRENTEAFF
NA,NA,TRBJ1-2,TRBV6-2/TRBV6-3,TGTGCCAGCAGTTCCCAGGGCTCCTTTGGCTACACCTTC,CASSSQGSFGYTF
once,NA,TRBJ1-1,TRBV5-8,TGTGCCAGCAGCTTGGACCCCGTACCTAGAGCTTTCTTT,CASSLDPVPRAFF
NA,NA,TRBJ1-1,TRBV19,TGTGCCAGTACTGAACAGGGTGAATTCTTTTCTGAAGCTTTCTTT,CASTEQGEFFSEAFF
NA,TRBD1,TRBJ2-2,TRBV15,TGTGCCACCAGCACAGGGACAGCGAACACCGGGGAGCTGTTTTTT,CATSTGTANTGELFF
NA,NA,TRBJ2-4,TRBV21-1,TGTGCCAGCAGCAGACTGTACAGGGAGAGTCTAGCCAAAAACATTCAGTACTTC,CASSRLYRESLAKNIQYF